This T cell receptor (beta chain) was sequenced for a study of early T cells in non-severe SARS-CoV-2 infection. Study in general: The sequenced material was bulk RNA from unsorted whole blood, and its chains were unpaired.

In its sample, this clonotype was seen many times. The protocol attached unique molecular identifiers to individual cDNA molecules. MiXCR was run by TCRdb on the 5' RACE reads, yielding one entry per CDR3 protein. The repertoire holds tens of thousands of distinct CDR3 sequences, more than 8% seen once, with approximately 12% in the top ten. The V end lost 2 bases, the J end lost 4 bases, and 11 bases lay between the germline ends. Germline CDR1 and CDR2: MNHEY and SVGAGI. The CDR3 contains 14 residues. The sequenced material came from whole blood. The TCR originated in an adult who was a healthcare worker with PCR-confirmed SARS-CoV-2 infection or an uninfected control (not recorded which). V gene TRBV6-5 combines with J gene TRBJ1-1; TRBD1 might be the D (5 bases). CDR3 nucleotides: TGTGCCAGCAGTTACCACCGCGGGGGCACTGAAGCTTTCTTT. Its translation: CASSYHRGGTEAFF.